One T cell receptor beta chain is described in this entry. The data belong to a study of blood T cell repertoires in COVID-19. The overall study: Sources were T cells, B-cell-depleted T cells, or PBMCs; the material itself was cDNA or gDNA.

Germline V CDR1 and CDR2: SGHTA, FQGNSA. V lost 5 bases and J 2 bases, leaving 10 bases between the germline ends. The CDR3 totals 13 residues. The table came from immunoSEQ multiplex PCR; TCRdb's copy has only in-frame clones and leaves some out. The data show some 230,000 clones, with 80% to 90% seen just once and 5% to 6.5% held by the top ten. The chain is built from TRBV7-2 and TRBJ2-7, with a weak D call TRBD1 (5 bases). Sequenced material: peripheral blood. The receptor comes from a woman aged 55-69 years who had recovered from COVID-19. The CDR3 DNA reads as TGTGCCAGCAGCGAAGGGGTGGCCTACGAGCAGTACTTC. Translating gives CASSEGVAYEQYF.